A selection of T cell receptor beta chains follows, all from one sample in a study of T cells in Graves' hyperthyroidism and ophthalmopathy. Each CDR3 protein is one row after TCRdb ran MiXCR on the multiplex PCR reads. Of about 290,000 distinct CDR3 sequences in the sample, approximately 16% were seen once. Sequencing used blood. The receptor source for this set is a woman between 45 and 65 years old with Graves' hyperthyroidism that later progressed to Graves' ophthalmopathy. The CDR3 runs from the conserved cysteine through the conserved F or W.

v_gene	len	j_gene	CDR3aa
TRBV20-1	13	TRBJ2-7	CSARRQGGYEQYF
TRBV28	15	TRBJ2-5	CASSSQDRGLETQYF
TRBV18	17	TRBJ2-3	CASSPRERAVLSDTQYF
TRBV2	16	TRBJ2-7	CASSEGWGLAGHEQYF
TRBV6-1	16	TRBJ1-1	CASSYSPRATNTEAFF
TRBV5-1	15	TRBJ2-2	CASSVSGWGTGELFF
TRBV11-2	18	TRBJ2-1	CASSLTGTSGNAPREQFF
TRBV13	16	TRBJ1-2	CASSLGLTGIDYGYTF
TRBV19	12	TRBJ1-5	CASSAGLQRQHF
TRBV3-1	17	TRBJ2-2	CASSQEIAGNNTGELFF
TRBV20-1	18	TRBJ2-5	CSARDSGASGGGLETQYF
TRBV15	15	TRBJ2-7	CATSRAPVGRYEQYF
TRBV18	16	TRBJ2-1	CASSPGSPGIYNEQFF
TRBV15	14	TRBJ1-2	CATSRDRTDYGYTF
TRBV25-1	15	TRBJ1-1	CASNSRTALYTEAFF
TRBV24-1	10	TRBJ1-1	CATKNTEAFF
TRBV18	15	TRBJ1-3	CASSPTGPTGNTIYF
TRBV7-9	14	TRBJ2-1	CASRGQGAHYEQFF